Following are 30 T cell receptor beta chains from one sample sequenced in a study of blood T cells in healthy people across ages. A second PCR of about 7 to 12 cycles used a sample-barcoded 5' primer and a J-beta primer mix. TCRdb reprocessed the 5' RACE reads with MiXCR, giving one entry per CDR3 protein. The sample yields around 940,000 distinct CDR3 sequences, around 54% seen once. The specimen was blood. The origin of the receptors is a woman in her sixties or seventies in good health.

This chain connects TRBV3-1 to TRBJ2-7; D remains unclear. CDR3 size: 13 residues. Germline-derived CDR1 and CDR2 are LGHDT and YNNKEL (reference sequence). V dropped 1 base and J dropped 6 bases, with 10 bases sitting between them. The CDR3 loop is CASSQVTQSEQYF. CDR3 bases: TGTGCCAGCAGCCAAGTTACCCAAAGCGAGCAGTACTTC.

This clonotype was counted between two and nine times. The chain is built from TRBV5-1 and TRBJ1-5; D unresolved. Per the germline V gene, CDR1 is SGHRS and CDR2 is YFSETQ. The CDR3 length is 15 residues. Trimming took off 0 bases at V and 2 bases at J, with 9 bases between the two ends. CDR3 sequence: CASSLAGVGNQPQHF. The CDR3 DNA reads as TGCGCCAGCAGCTTGGCTGGGGTAGGCAATCAGCCCCAGCATTTT. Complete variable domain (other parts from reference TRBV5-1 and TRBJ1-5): KAGVTQTPRYLIKTRGQQVTLSCSPISGHRSVSWYQQTPGQGLQFLFEYFSETQRNKGNFPGRFSGRQFSNSRSEMNVSTLELGDSALYLCASSLAGVGNQPQHFGDGTRLSIL.

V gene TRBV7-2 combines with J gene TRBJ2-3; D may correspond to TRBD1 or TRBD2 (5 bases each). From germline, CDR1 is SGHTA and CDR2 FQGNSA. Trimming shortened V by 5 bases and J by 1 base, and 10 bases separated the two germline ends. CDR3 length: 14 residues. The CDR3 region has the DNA TGTGCCAGCAGCCGGGTGGGGGGCACAGATACGCAGTATTTT. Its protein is CASSRVGGTDTQYF. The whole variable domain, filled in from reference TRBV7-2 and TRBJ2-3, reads GAGVSQSPSNKVTEKGKDVELRCDPISGHTALYWYRQSLGQGLEFLIYFQGNSAPDKSGLPSDRFSAERTGGSVSTLTIQRTQQEDSAVYLCASSRVGGTDTQYFGPGTRLTVL.

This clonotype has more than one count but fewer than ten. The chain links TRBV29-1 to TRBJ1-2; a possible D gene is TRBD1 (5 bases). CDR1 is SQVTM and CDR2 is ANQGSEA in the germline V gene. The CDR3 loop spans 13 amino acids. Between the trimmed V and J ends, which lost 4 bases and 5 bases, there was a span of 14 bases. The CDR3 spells CSVVAGQKYGYTF. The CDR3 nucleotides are TGCAGCGTTGTAGCGGGGCAGAAATATGGCTACACCTTC.

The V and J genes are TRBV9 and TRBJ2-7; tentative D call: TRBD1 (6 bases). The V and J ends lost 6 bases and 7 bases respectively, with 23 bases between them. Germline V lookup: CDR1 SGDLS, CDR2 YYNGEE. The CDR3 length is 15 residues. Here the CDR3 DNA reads TGTGCCAGCACTCGCCTGGACAGCCTCGAGGGTGAGCAGTACTTC. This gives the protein CASTRLDSLEGEQYF.

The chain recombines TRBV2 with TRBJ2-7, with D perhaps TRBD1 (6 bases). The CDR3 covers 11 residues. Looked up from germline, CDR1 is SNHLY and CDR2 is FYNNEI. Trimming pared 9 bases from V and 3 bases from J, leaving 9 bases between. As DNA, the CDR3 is TGTGCCAGTAACAGGGACTACGAGCAGTACTTC. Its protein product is CASNRDYEQYF.

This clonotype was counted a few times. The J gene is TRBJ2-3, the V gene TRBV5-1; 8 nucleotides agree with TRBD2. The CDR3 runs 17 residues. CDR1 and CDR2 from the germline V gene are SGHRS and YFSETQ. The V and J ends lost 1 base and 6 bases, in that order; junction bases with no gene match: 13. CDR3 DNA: TGCGCCAGCAGCTTGCGCGCTACTAGCGGAATGGGGGATACGCAGTATTTT. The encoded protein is CASSLRATSGMGDTQYF.

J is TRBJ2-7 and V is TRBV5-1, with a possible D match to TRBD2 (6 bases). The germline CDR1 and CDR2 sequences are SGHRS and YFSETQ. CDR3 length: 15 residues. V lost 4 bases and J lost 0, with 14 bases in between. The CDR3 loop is CASSTLPGSSYEQYF. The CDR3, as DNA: TGCGCCAGCAGCACCCTCCCCGGGAGCTCCTACGAGCAGTACTTC.

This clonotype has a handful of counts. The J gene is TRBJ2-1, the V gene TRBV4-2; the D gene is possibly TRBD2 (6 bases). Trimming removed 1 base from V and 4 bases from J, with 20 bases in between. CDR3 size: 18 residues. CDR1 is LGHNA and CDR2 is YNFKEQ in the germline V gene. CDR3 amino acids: CASSQAMSSVSTYNEQFF. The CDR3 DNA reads TGTGCCAGCAGCCAAGCCATGTCTAGCGTTAGTACGTACAATGAGCAGTTCTTC.

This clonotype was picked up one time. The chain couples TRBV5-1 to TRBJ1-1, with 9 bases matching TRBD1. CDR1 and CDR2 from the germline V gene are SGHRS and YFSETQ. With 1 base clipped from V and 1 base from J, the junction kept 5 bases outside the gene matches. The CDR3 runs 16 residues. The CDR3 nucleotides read TGCGCCAGCAGCTTGAGGACAGGGGCATGGAACACTGAAGCTTTCTTT. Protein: CASSLRTGAWNTEAFF.

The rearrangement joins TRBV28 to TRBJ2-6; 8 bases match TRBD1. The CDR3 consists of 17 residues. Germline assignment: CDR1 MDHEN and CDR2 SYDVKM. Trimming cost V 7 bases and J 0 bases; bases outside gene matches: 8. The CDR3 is CASNGQGASSGANVLTF. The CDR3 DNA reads TGTGCCAGCAATGGCCAGGGGGCGTCCTCTGGGGCCAACGTCCTGACTTTC.

The CDR3 here is CASSVGEGQETQYF. In DNA form, the CDR3 reads TGTGCCAGCAGCGTAGGAGAGGGTCAGGAGACCCAGTACTTC. V is TRBV11-3 and J is TRBJ2-7; tentatively, D is TRBD2 (5 bases). The DNA end is a closer match to TRBJ2-5, so the J assignment may be wrong. CDR3 length: 14 amino acids. Per the germline V gene, CDR1 is SGHNT and CDR2 is YENEEA.

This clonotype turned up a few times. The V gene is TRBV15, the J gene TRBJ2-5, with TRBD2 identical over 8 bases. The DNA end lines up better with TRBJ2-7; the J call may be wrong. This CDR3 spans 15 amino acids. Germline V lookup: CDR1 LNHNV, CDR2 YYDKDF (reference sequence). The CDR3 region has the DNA TGTGCCACCAGATTGGAAGCGGGGGAGGTTTACGAGCAGTACTTC. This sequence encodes CATRLEAGEVYEQYF.

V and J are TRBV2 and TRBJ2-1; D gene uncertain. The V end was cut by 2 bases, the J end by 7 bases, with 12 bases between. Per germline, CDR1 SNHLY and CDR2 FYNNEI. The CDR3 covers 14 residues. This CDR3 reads CASSEMVAVNEQFF. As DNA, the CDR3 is TGTGCCAGCAGTGAAATGGTAGCCGTAAATGAGCAGTTCTTC.

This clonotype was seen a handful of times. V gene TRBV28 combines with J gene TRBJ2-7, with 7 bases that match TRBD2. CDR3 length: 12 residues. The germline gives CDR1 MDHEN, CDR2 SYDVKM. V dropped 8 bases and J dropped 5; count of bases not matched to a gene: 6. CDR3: CASGHRGDEQYF. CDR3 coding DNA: TGTGCCAGCGGACACCGGGGGGACGAGCAGTACTTC.

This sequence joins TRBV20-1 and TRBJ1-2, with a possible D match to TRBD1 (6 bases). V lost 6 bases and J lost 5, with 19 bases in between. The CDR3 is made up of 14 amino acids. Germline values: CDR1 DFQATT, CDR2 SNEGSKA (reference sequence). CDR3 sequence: CSAIGGQGGYGYTF. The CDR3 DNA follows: TGCAGTGCCATTGGTGGACAAGGGGGATATGGCTACACCTTC.

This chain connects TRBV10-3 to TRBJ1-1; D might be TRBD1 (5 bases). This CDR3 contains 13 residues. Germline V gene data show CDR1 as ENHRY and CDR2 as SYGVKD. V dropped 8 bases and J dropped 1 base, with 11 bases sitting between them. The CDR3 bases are TGTGCCATCGGGGAAACAGGGAACACTGAAGCTTTCTTT. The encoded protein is CAIGETGNTEAFF.

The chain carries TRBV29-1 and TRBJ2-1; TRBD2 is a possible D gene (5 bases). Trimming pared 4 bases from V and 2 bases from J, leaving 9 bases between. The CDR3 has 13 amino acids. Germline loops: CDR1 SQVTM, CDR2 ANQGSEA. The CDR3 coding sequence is TGCAGCGTTGTGCCGGGGACCTACAATGAGCAGTTCTTC. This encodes CSVVPGTYNEQFF.

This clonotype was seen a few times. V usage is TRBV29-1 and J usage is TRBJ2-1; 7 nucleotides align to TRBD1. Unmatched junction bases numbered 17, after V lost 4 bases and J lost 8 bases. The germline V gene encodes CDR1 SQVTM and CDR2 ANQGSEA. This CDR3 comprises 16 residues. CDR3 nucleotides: TGCAGCGTTGGGAACAGGGGCAGGGTCATTGTCGATGAGCAGTTCTTC. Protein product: CSVGNRGRVIVDEQFF.

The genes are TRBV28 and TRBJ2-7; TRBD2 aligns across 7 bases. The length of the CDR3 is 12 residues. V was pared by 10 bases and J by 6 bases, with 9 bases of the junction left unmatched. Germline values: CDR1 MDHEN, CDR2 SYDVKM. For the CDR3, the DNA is TGTGCCATCAATCAATTAGCGGGCGAGCAGTACTTC. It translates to CAINQLAGEQYF. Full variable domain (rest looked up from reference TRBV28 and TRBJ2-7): DVKVTQSSRYLVKRTGEKVFLECVQDMDHENMFWYRQDPGLGLRLIYFSYDVKMKEKGDIPEGYSVSREKKERFSLILESASTNQTSMYLCAINQLAGEQYFGPGTRLTVT.

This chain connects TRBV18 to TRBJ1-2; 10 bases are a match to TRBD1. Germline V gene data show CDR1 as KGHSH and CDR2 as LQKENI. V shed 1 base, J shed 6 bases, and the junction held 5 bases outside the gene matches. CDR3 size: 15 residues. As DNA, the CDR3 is TGTGCCAGCTCACCACAGGGACAGGGGATCGATGGCTACACCTTC. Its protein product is CASSPQGQGIDGYTF.

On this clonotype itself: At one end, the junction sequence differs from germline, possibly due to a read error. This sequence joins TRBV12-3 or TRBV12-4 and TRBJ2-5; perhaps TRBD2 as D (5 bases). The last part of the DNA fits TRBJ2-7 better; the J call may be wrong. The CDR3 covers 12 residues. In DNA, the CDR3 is TGTTCCAGCAGTCCCGGGGTTTACGAGCAGTACTTC. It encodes CSSSPGVYEQYF.

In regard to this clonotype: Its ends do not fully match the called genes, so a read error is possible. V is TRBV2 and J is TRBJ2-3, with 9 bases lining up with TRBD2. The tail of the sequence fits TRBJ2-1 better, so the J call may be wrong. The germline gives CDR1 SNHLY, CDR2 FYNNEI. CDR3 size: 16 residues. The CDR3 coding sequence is TGTGCCAGCAGCCCCGGGACTAGCCCCTCCGACAATGAGCAGTTCTTC. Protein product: CASSPGTSPSDNEQFF.

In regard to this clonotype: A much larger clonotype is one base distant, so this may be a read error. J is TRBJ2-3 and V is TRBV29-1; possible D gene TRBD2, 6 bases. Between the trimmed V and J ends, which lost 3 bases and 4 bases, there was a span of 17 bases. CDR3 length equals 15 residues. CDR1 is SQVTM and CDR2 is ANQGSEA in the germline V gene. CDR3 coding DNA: TGCAGCGTTGACGACGGGCTAGCGCACTCAGATACGCAGTATTTT. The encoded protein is CSVDDGLAHSDTQYF.

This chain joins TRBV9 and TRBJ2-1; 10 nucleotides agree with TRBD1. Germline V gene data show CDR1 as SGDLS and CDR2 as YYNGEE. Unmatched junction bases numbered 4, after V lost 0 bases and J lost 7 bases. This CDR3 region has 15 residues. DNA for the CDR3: TGTGCCAGCAGCGTAGGACAGGGGGCGCAAAATGAGCAGTTCTTC. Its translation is CASSVGQGAQNEQFF.

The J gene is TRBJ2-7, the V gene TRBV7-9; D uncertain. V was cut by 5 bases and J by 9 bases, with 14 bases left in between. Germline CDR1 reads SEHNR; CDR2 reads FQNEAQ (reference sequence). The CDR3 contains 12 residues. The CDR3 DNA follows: TGTGCCAGCAGCCCAGAGGCCGTCGTGCAGTACTTC. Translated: CASSPEAVVQYF.

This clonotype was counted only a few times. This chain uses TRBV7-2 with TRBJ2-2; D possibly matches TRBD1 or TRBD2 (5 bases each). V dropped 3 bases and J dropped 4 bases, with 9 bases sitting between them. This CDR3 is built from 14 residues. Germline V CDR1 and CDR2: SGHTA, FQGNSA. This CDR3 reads CASSFGGVTGELFF. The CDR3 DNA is TGTGCCAGCAGCTTTGGGGGAGTCACCGGGGAGCTGTTTTTT.

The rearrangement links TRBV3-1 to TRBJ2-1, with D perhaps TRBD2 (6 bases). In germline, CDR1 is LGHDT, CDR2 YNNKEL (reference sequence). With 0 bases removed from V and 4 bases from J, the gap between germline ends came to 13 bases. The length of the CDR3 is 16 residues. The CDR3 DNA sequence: TGTGCCAGCAGCCAAGACGAGAGGGGACTTTACAATGAGCAGTTCTTC. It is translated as CASSQDERGLYNEQFF.

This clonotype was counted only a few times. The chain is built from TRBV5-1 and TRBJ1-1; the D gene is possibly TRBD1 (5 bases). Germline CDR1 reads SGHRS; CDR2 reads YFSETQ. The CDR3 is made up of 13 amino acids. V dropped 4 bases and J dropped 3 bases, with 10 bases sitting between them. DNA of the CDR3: TGCGCCAGCAGCCCCGCGGGGGACACTGAAGCTTTCTTT. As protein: CASSPAGDTEAFF.

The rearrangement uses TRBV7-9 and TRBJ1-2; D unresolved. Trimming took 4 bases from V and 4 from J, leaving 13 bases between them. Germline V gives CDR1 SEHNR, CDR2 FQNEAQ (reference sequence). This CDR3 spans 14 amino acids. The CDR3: CASSSYYWGYGYTF. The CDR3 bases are TGTGCCAGCAGCTCGTACTACTGGGGCTATGGCTACACCTTC.